This is a list of T cell receptor beta chains from one sample in a study of T cells in Graves' hyperthyroidism and ophthalmopathy. A single record per CDR3 protein comes from TCRdb applying MiXCR to the multiplex PCR reads. The sample has roughly 560,000 distinct CDR3 sequences, roughly 15% seen once; the top ten hold over 3.5%. The source material was blood. The receptors were sampled from a woman in her thirties or forties with Graves' ophthalmopathy. CDR3s include the opening cysteine and the closing phenylalanine or tryptophan. The order of the fields is V gene, clone size, J gene, D gene, CDR3 DNA, CDR3 protein. The D gene is left open where the match is weak. Rows may omit the clone size; those that give it use once, few, many or a size class.

v_call: TRBV12-3/TRBV12-4; clone_size: many; j_call: TRBJ2-1; d_call: NA; cdr3_nt: TGTGCCAGCAGTCGCGACGGAAGCTCCTACAATGAGCAGTTCTTC; cdr3_aa: CASSRDGSSYNEQFF
v_call: TRBV12-3/TRBV12-4; clone_size: NA; j_call: TRBJ2-5; d_call: NA; cdr3_nt: TGTGCCAGCAGCTTCGGACAGACAAGGTACTTC; cdr3_aa: CASSFGQTRYF
v_call: TRBV6-1; clone_size: NA; j_call: TRBJ2-2; d_call: NA; cdr3_nt: TGTGCCAGCAGTGCCCGGGACCCGAGAGGGGAGCTGTTTTTT; cdr3_aa: CASSARDPRGELFF
v_call: TRBV11-2; clone_size: many; j_call: TRBJ2-7; d_call: TRBD2; cdr3_nt: TGTGCCAGCAGCTTAGGGGGACTAGCGGGAGAGGGTTACGAGCAGTACTTC; cdr3_aa: CASSLGGLAGEGYEQYF
v_call: TRBV11-2; clone_size: few; j_call: TRBJ1-2; d_call: NA; cdr3_nt: TGTGCCAGCGGGCCGGGACAAGACTATGGCTACACCTTC; cdr3_aa: CASGPGQDYGYTF
v_call: TRBV12-3/TRBV12-4; clone_size: NA; j_call: TRBJ2-7; d_call: TRBD2; cdr3_nt: TGTGCCAGCAGTTTTGGGCTGACTAGCGGGAGCTACGAGCAGTACTTC; cdr3_aa: CASSFGLTSGSYEQYF
v_call: TRBV12-3/TRBV12-4; clone_size: many; j_call: TRBJ1-2; d_call: NA; cdr3_nt: TGTGCCAGCAGTCGGGGGGGGGGCGACTATGGCTACACCTTC; cdr3_aa: CASSRGGGDYGYTF
v_call: TRBV28; clone_size: many; j_call: TRBJ2-5; d_call: TRBD2; cdr3_nt: TGTGCCAGCAGTTTGTTAGCGGGAGGGGTGGAGACCCAGTACTTC; cdr3_aa: CASSLLAGGVETQYF
v_call: TRBV29-1; clone_size: NA; j_call: TRBJ2-7; d_call: NA; cdr3_nt: TGCAGCGTTGTAGGTTTAAGGGGGTCGGGCCAGTCGGAAGAGCAGTACTTC; cdr3_aa: CSVVGLRGSGQSEEQYF
v_call: TRBV9; clone_size: many; j_call: TRBJ2-5; d_call: TRBD2; cdr3_nt: TGTGCCAGCAGCGTAGGCCAGGGAGGGATCCTACAAGAGACCCAGTACTTC; cdr3_aa: CASSVGQGGILQETQYF
v_call: TRBV9; clone_size: NA; j_call: TRBJ2-2; d_call: NA; cdr3_nt: TGTGCCAGCAGCGTAGGGCCCAGCAGCTTGGGCGGGGAGCTGTTTTTT; cdr3_aa: CASSVGPSSLGGELFF
v_call: TRBV6-5; clone_size: NA; j_call: TRBJ2-5; d_call: NA; cdr3_nt: TGTGCCAGCAGTTATGCTCCCGCACAAGGGTCCCAGTACTTC; cdr3_aa: CASSYAPAQGSQYF
v_call: TRBV20-1; clone_size: many; j_call: TRBJ2-7; d_call: TRBD2; cdr3_nt: TGCAGTGCCTTTACGCGGGAGGGCCTTGGTTACGAGCAGTACTTC; cdr3_aa: CSAFTREGLGYEQYF
v_call: TRBV19; clone_size: many; j_call: TRBJ1-5; d_call: NA; cdr3_nt: NA; cdr3_aa: CASTSDRGGRSNQPQHF
v_call: TRBV3-1; clone_size: many; j_call: TRBJ1-2; d_call: NA; cdr3_nt: TGTGCCAGCAGCAACAGAGGAGGCTACACCTTC; cdr3_aa: CASSNRGGYTF
v_call: TRBV6-5; clone_size: many; j_call: TRBJ1-1; d_call: NA; cdr3_nt: TGTGCCAGCAGTTATGGGGGCCGGGCGAGTGAAGCTTTCTTT; cdr3_aa: CASSYGGRASEAFF
v_call: TRBV6-2/TRBV6-3; clone_size: few; j_call: TRBJ2-5; d_call: NA; cdr3_nt: TGTGCCAGCCGAAAACTACCCTACCAAGAGACCCAGTACTTC; cdr3_aa: CASRKLPYQETQYF
v_call: TRBV3-1; clone_size: few; j_call: TRBJ1-1; d_call: TRBD1; cdr3_nt: TGTGCCAGCAGCCCAGACAGGGCCGATGAAGCTTTCTTT; cdr3_aa: CASSPDRADEAFF
v_call: TRBV7-8; clone_size: NA; j_call: TRBJ2-7; d_call: NA; cdr3_nt: TGTGCCAGCGGGAACTCGGGCGAGCAGTACTTC; cdr3_aa: CASGNSGEQYF
v_call: TRBV28; clone_size: many; j_call: TRBJ2-7; d_call: NA; cdr3_nt: TGTGCCAGCAGTTTAGGGGTCGACTCCTACGAGCAGTACTTC; cdr3_aa: CASSLGVDSYEQYF
v_call: TRBV20-1; clone_size: NA; j_call: TRBJ2-3; d_call: NA; cdr3_nt: TGCAGTGCTAGACAGGGTGGGGGAGCACCTAGCACAGATACGCAGTATTTT; cdr3_aa: CSARQGGGAPSTDTQYF
v_call: TRBV6-1; clone_size: NA; j_call: TRBJ2-7; d_call: TRBD2; cdr3_nt: TGTGCCAGCAGTGAAGTGGTAGCGGGAACCTACGAGCAGTACTTC; cdr3_aa: CASSEVVAGTYEQYF
v_call: TRBV7-3; clone_size: few; j_call: TRBJ2-3; d_call: NA; cdr3_nt: TGTGCCAGCAGCTTTAAGGGCACAGATACGCAGTATTTT; cdr3_aa: CASSFKGTDTQYF
v_call: TRBV5-1; clone_size: few; j_call: TRBJ2-7; d_call: TRBD1; cdr3_nt: TGCGCCAGCAGCTGGGGACAGGGACAGGCCTACGAGCAGTACTTC; cdr3_aa: CASSWGQGQAYEQYF
v_call: TRBV6-1; clone_size: NA; j_call: TRBJ2-7; d_call: NA; cdr3_nt: TGTGCCAGCACCCCTCCAGGGACAAGCTCCTACGAGCAGTACTTC; cdr3_aa: CASTPPGTSSYEQYF
v_call: TRBV6-1; clone_size: many; j_call: TRBJ1-5; d_call: TRBD1; cdr3_nt: TGTGCCAGCATTGAGGGACAGGCGGAAAGCAATCAGCCCCAGCATTTT; cdr3_aa: CASIEGQAESNQPQHF
v_call: TRBV20-1; clone_size: NA; j_call: TRBJ2-5; d_call: NA; cdr3_nt: TGCAGTGCTAGACCCCCCGGGGCAGAGACCCAGTACTTC; cdr3_aa: CSARPPGAETQYF
v_call: TRBV28; clone_size: many; j_call: TRBJ2-7; d_call: TRBD1; cdr3_nt: TGTGCCAGCAGTTCCTACAGGACAGGGTTGCGCTACGAGCAGTACTTC; cdr3_aa: CASSSYRTGLRYEQYF
v_call: TRBV27; clone_size: many; j_call: TRBJ2-7; d_call: NA; cdr3_nt: TGTGCCAGTAGATGGACGGGAACCTACGAGCAGTACTTC; cdr3_aa: CASRWTGTYEQYF
v_call: TRBV28; clone_size: few; j_call: TRBJ2-4; d_call: NA; cdr3_nt: TGTGCCAGCAGCCCCGGCCTCTCCAAAAACATTCAGTACTTC; cdr3_aa: CASSPGLSKNIQYF
v_call: TRBV6-1; clone_size: many; j_call: TRBJ1-5; d_call: TRBD1; cdr3_nt: TGTGCCAGCAGTGATAAACAGGGGGCAGGTTTTGGGAGCAATCAGCCCCAGCATTTT; cdr3_aa: CASSDKQGAGFGSNQPQHF
v_call: TRBV7-7; clone_size: NA; j_call: TRBJ1-5; d_call: TRBD1; cdr3_nt: TGTGCTAGCAGGCAAAAGACAGGGGGGTCTCAGCCCCAGCATTTT; cdr3_aa: CASRQKTGGSQPQHF
v_call: TRBV5-1; clone_size: many; j_call: TRBJ2-2; d_call: TRBD2; cdr3_nt: TGCGCCAGCAGCTCGACCCCGACTAGCGGAACGGCCGGGGAGCTGTTTTTT; cdr3_aa: CASSSTPTSGTAGELFF
v_call: TRBV29-1; clone_size: many; j_call: TRBJ1-2; d_call: TRBD1; cdr3_nt: TGCAGCGGCAGAATAACAGGGGGCTATGGCTACACCTTC; cdr3_aa: CSGRITGGYGYTF
v_call: TRBV2; clone_size: few; j_call: TRBJ2-2; d_call: TRBD1; cdr3_nt: TGTGCCAGCAGCCTCTCGAGGACAGGGAACACCGGGGAGCTGTTTTTT; cdr3_aa: CASSLSRTGNTGELFF
v_call: TRBV5-8; clone_size: NA; j_call: TRBJ1-2; d_call: NA; cdr3_nt: TGTGCCAGCAGCCCCACCGCAGGGTTCGATTATGGCTACACCTTC; cdr3_aa: CASSPTAGFDYGYTF